The entry that follows covers one TCR beta chain sequence. The antigen it recognizes is unknown. The input lacks base qualities; no much larger clone sits a single base away. These data are taken from a study of T cell responses to AZD1222 COVID-19 vaccine (dated by TCRdb to the early 2020s). Turning to the overall study: A total of around 240 trial participants underwent TCR sequencing, of whom 207 received two doses of AZD1222 and some 26 received two doses of the MenACWY control vaccine. Trial participants were enrolled into age subgroups of 18-55, 56-69 and 70-plus years, which contained roughly 140, 27 and 60 TCR-sequenced participants, respectively.

The CDR3 regions of human TCRbeta chains were analyzed by immunosequencing. The authors processed their data as follows. Repertoire TCRs were matched against a reference library of SARS-CoV-2-specific TCRs generated with the MIRA antigen-specificity platform. Breadth meant the fraction of unique TCRs that were SARS-CoV-2-associated, whereas depth meant the fraction of total T cells that were SARS-CoV-2-associated. Each spike-specific TCR was assigned to its reactive spike region and to a CD4 or CD8 class using the MIRA data. Log10-transformed breadth and depth values were compared by one-way ANOVA with Sidak's multiple comparisons tests. TCRdb mirrors the immuneACCESS table, restricted to in-frame sequences. Some clones are absent from its copies; in checked studies, under half trace to an unresolved V gene, and the reason for the others is unknown. Clonal size and the V and J genes are those of that table, whereas D and trimming came from the DNA. This sample gives 120,000 or so clones in total; over 85% of them show up just once. Clones ranked in the top ten supply more than 14% of the sample.

Reading the label with the study, this specimen's time point is: about 28 days (+/-7) after the second vaccine dose. AZD1222 recipients with second doses at about 4 weeks or about 12 weeks were pooled, because spike-specific TCR depth and breadth did not differ between schedules. The vaccinee samples were drawn from two UK trials, COV001 and COV002, one of which was a single-blind randomized controlled phase 2/3 trial testing AZD1222 (ChAdOx1 nCoV-19) in healthy adults. For TCRbeta chain sequencing, PBMC samples were collected from trial participants at day 0 and at day 28 after the second dose. Here is what the overall study found, with its caveats: The whole spike protein was spanned by vaccine-associated CD4 TCRs, and dominant responses were seen in regions 160-218 and 743-854. Most participants were white British and females outnumbered males, and the authors suggested that clonal diversity may have been underestimated. Reportedly, almost half of the unique spike-specific TCRs recognized epitopes lying outside the regions that are mutated in the B.1.351 and B.1.1.7 variants. Because no samples from the day 14 peak response were available, repertoires could be characterized only after the peak T cell response. In the small 56-69-year group, the increase in depth fell short of significance, most likely because of low power. Conclusions about previously exposed vaccinees are limited because only a handful of AZD1222 recipients were SARS-CoV-2 seropositive at baseline. A significant rise in spike-specific TCR breadth and depth was observed after two AZD1222 doses relative to day 0 and relative to MenACWY recipients.

The germline V gene encodes CDR1 SGHRS and CDR2 YFSETQ. The CDR3 goes from the cysteine to the phenylalanine over 14 residues. Solely the CDR3 DNA is kept, with 42 bases framed from the first base. V was cut back by 2 bases and J by 0 bases, leaving a gap of 5 bases between them. Sample: peripheral blood, taken 28 days after the second AZD1222 dose. In this chain, TRBV5-1 is recombined with TRBJ1-4, with the D gene too uncertain to name. The TCR sequence derives from an adult who received the AZD1222 COVID-19 vaccine. This receptor carries the CDR3 CASSFGTTNEKLFF. The sequenced DNA: TGCGCCAGCAGCTTCGGGACAACTAATGAAAAACTGTTTTTT. The CDR3, completed at both ends by the reference TRBV5-1 and TRBJ1-4 genes, gives the full variable domain KAGVTQTPRYLIKTRGQQVTLSCSPISGHRSVSWYQQTPGQGLQFLFEYFSETQRNKGNFPGRFSGRQFSNSRSEMNVSTLELGDSALYLCASSFGTTNEKLFFGSGTQLSVL.